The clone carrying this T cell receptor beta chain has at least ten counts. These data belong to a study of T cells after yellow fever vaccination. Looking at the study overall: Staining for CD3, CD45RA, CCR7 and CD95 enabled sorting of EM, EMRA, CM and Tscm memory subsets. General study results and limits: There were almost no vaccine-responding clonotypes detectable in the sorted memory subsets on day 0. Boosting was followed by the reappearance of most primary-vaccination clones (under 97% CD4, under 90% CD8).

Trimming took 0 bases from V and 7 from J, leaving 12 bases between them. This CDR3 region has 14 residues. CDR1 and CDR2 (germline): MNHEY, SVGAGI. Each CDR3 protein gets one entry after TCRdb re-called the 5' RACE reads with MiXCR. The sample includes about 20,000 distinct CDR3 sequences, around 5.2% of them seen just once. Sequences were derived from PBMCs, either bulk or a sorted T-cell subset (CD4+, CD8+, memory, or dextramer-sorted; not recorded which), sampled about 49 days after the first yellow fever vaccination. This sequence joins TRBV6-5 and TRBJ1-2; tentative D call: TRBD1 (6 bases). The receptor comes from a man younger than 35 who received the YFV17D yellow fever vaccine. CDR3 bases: TGTGCCAGCAGTTACTCAAGGGGGGCGGGTGGCTACACCTTC. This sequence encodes CASSYSRGAGGYTF.